Presented here are 17 T cell receptor beta chains from one specimen sequenced in a study of patients and donors after allogeneic stem cell transplantation. Each CDR3 protein is one row after TCRdb ran MiXCR on the RT-PCR reads. The table shows about a million distinct CDR3 sequences, with roughly 17% occurring only once. Sequencing was carried out using blood, either unsorted or a sorted T cell fraction (not recorded which). The receptors were sampled from a human donor who was either an allogeneic HSCT recipient or a stem cell or donor lymphocyte infusion donor (not recorded which). It is not recorded whose cells these are; they may come from a transplant donor.

This clonotype was counted at least ten times. The chain uses TRBV12-3 or TRBV12-4 and TRBJ2-3; D possibly corresponds to TRBD2 (6 bases). This CDR3 has 17 amino acids. V was pared by 3 bases and J by 4 bases, with 20 bases between. CDR3 sequence reads: CASSFPEASANPDTQYF. In DNA form, the CDR3 reads TGTGCCAGCAGTTTCCCCGAGGCTAGCGCAAATCCAGATACGCAGTATTTT.

CDR3 bases: TGTGCCAGCAGCCCCGGACCGGTATGGTATAGCAATCAGCCCCAGCATTTT. Its protein product is CASSPGPVWYSNQPQHF. V gene TRBV3-1 combines with J gene TRBJ1-5; no definite D call. The CDR3 contains 17 residues. In germline, CDR1 is LGHDT, CDR2 YNNKEL (reference sequence). With 4 bases removed from V and 0 bases from J, the gap between germline ends came to 16 bases.

This chain connects TRBV7-2 to TRBJ1-2; D remains unclear. V was shortened by 2 bases and J by 4 bases, with 8 bases between the two germline ends. The germline V gene has CDR1 SGHTA and CDR2 FQGNSA. The CDR3 length is 13 residues. DNA for the CDR3: TGTGCCAGCAGCTTATTAACATCCTATGGCTACACCTTC. Translating it yields CASSLLTSYGYTF.

This clonotype was seen more than once but under ten times. V is TRBV4-1 and J is TRBJ2-1, with TRBD2 as a possible D gene (6 bases). The CDR3 sequence is 15 residues long. Trimming took 4 bases from V and 6 from J, leaving 16 bases between them. The V gene's germline CDR1 is MGHRA and CDR2 YSYEKL. CDR3 protein: CASSPMGGGVNEQFF. CDR3 DNA sequence: TGCGCCAGCAGCCCAATGGGAGGTGGGGTCAATGAGCAGTTCTTC.

This clonotype was detected ten times or more. The V call is TRBV6-6, the J call TRBJ1-1; D is unresolved. The CDR3 length is 12 residues. Trimming stripped 2 bases from V and 4 bases from J, with 5 bases between. Germline CDR1 reads MNHNY; CDR2 reads SVGAGI (reference sequence). The chain's CDR3 is CASSYAGTEAFF. CDR3 coding DNA: TGTGCCAGCAGTTACGCTGGCACTGAAGCTTTCTTT.

V usage is TRBV29-1 and J usage is TRBJ2-1; 11 bases match TRBD2. The germline V gene has CDR1 SQVTM and CDR2 ANQGSEA. The trim removed 4 bases at V and 9 bases at J, leaving 5 bases unmatched. The CDR3 has 13 amino acids. CDR3 nucleotides: TGCAGCGTTGCCTCACTAGCGGGAGTTGAGCAGTTCTTC. Amino acids: CSVASLAGVEQFF.

This clonotype occurred a few times. The CDR3 DNA is TGTGCCAGCAGTCGCGACAGGGACCCCCGCGGCTATGGCTACACCTTC. This translates into CASSRDRDPRGYGYTF. The chain carries TRBV28 and TRBJ1-2; the match to TRBD1 covers 7 bases. The germline CDR1 and CDR2 sequences are MDHEN and SYDVKM. The ends lost 5 bases at V and 4 bases at J; junction bases unmatched: 13. The CDR3 extends over 16 amino acids.

In this sample, this clonotype turned up many times. The chain's CDR3 is CASSLGPLHF. CDR3 DNA: TGTGCCAGCAGTTTAGGTCCCCTCCACTTT. V usage is TRBV12-3 or TRBV12-4 and J usage is TRBJ1-6; the D is unclear. The CDR3 sequence is 10 residues long. V lost 1 base and J 13 bases, leaving 2 bases between the germline ends.

The rearrangement joins TRBV25-1 to TRBJ2-5; the match to TRBD1 covers 7 bases. Trimming at V came to 2 bases and at J to 4 bases, leaving 10 bases not matched to a gene. The germline CDR1 and CDR2 sequences are MGHDK and SYGVNS. The CDR3 loop spans 16 amino acids. The CDR3: CASSETVRTGLETQYF. The CDR3 DNA reads TGTGCCAGCAGTGAAACGGTTAGGACAGGCTTAGAGACCCAGTACTTC.

The chain joins TRBV20-1 to TRBJ2-2; the D is unclear. CDR1 is DFQATT and CDR2 is SNEGSKA in the germline V gene (reference sequence). The length of the CDR3 is 15 residues. V was shortened by 6 bases and J by 2 bases, with 16 bases between the two germline ends. Here the CDR3 DNA reads TGCAGTGCCAAGAAGACCCCGGGTAACACCGGGGAGCTGTTTTTT. This sequence encodes CSAKKTPGNTGELFF.

V gene TRBV11-2 combines with J gene TRBJ2-7; D unresolved. This CDR3 comprises 14 residues. Per the germline V gene, CDR1 is SGHAT and CDR2 is FQNNGV. Trimming took off 1 base at V and 7 bases at J, with 14 bases between the two ends. The CDR3 nucleotides are TGTGCCAGCAGCTTAGTGAGAACCCCCCTAGAGCAGTACTTC. Translation gives CASSLVRTPLEQYF. Together with reference TRBV11-2 and TRBJ2-7, the CDR3 gives the full variable domain: EAGVAQSPRYKIIEKRQSVAFWCNPISGHATLYWYQQILGQGPKLLIQFQNNGVVDDSQLPKDRFSAERLKGVDSTLKIQPAKLEDSAVYLCASSLVRTPLEQYFGPGTRLTVT.

The chain has TRBV7-3 and TRBJ2-1; D is possibly TRBD1 or TRBD2 (5 bases each). CDR3 length equals 18 residues. Germline CDR1 SGHTA, CDR2 FQGTGA. The V end lost 0 bases, the J end lost 6 bases, and 21 bases lay between the germline ends. CDR3 region: CASSLTPSEGLYPNEQFF. The CDR3, as DNA: TGTGCCAGCAGCTTAACCCCAAGTGAGGGGCTATACCCCAATGAGCAGTTCTTC.

V usage is TRBV5-1 and J usage is TRBJ2-6; 10 bases line up with TRBD1. V trimming: 3 bases; J trimming: 0 bases; junction bases outside the gene matches: 6. This CDR3 region has 18 residues. CDR1 is SGHRS and CDR2 is YFSETQ in the germline V gene. CDR3 in amino acids: CASSWGQGTNSGANVLTF. The CDR3 bases are TGCGCCAGCAGCTGGGGACAGGGGACCAACTCTGGGGCCAACGTCCTGACTTTC.

J is TRBJ1-1 and V is TRBV3-1, with D perhaps TRBD1 (5 bases). Germline V gene data show CDR1 as LGHDT and CDR2 as YNNKEL (reference sequence). The CDR3 is 14 amino acids. V shed 4 bases and J shed 3 bases, with 12 bases lying between them. CDR3 loop: CASSLTGTYTEAFF. The CDR3 coding sequence is TGTGCCAGCAGCCTGACTGGGACCTACACTGAAGCTTTCTTT.

The chain recombines TRBV6-5 with TRBJ2-7; 7 positions match TRBD2. The CDR3 covers 14 residues. In germline, CDR1 is MNHEY, CDR2 SVGAGI. The trim removed 3 bases at V and 0 bases at J, leaving 2 bases unmatched. CDR3 loop: CASSYGGGSYEQYF. CDR3 sequence (DNA): TGTGCCAGCAGTTATGGCGGGGGCTCCTACGAGCAGTACTTC.

This clonotype was picked up many times. The chain is built from TRBV12-3 or TRBV12-4 and TRBJ2-1; the D gene is possibly TRBD2 (6 bases). This CDR3 region has 15 residues. The germline V and J ends were trimmed by 6 bases and 10 bases, with 22 bases remaining between them. CDR3 sequence: CASRTAGPRGGEQFF. CDR3 nucleotides: TGTGCCAGCAGAACTGCGGGACCTAGGGGCGGAGAGCAGTTCTTC.

This clonotype turned up a few times. This chain connects TRBV29-1 to TRBJ1-1; TRBD1 matches 7 bases. CDR1 is SQVTM, CDR2 ANQGSEA, per germline. This CDR3 is 14 amino acids long. With V trimmed by 5 bases and J by 0 bases, 6 bases remained unmatched. The DNA for the CDR3 is TGCAGCGTTCAGATCAGGGGGATGAACACTGAAGCTTTCTTT. It is translated as CSVQIRGMNTEAFF.